This passage covers 14 T cell receptor beta chains from one sample sequenced in a study of cytomegalovirus exposure and HLA in healthy donors. PCR primers comprised 60 Vbeta and 13 Jbeta primers. Clones were read by immunoSEQ multiplex PCR, and TCRdb kept only the in-frame ones, dropping some. There are 150,000 to 200,000 clones in the sample; about nine tenths occur only once, and less than 1.3% lies in the top ten. Material: PBMCs. The receptors shown here come from a boy aged 2 to 10 in good health and CMV-seronegative.

J is TRBJ2-5 and V is TRBV5-1; 8 bases are shared with TRBD2. Germline CDR1 and CDR2: SGHRS and YFSETQ. V gave up 2 bases and J gave up 2 bases; unmatched junction bases: 5. The length of the CDR3 is 15 residues. The chain's CDR3 is CASSFLGGGQETQYF. In DNA, the CDR3 is TGCGCCAGCAGCTTTTTGGGCGGGGGGCAAGAGACCCAGTACTTC.

The chain has TRBV6-1 and TRBJ2-2; TRBD1 matches 7 bases. There are 16 residues in the CDR3. V lost 2 bases, J lost 1 base, and 4 bases stayed unmatched. Per germline, CDR1 MNHNS and CDR2 SASEGT. The CDR3 DNA is TGTGCCAGCAGTGAATTAGCAGGGGGGAACACCGGGGAGCTGTTTTTT. It encodes CASSELAGGNTGELFF.

The rearrangement links TRBV28 to TRBJ1-2, with a tentative D call TRBD1 (5 bases). The CDR3 length is 13 residues. Germline CDR1 and CDR2: MDHEN and SYDVKM. Between the trimmed V and J ends, which lost 5 bases and 6 bases, there was a span of 13 bases. CDR3 region: CASSETDGNGYTF. The CDR3, as DNA: TGTGCCAGCAGTGAGACAGATGGCAATGGCTACACCTTC.

The rearrangement uses TRBV28 and TRBJ2-7, with TRBD1 matching 8 bases. Germline trimming cut 3 bases from V and 5 bases from J; bases unmatched to any gene: 6. The CDR3 is made up of 14 amino acids. The germline V gene encodes CDR1 MDHEN and CDR2 SYDVKM. CDR3 coding DNA: TGTGCCAGCAGTTTCATCACAGGGGGACACGAGCAGTACTTC. Amino acids: CASSFITGGHEQYF.

CDR3 sequence: CASSYSGTGPGGYTF. As DNA, the CDR3 is TGTGCCAGCAGTTACTCCGGGACAGGGCCGGGGGGCTACACCTTC. V gene TRBV6-5 combines with J gene TRBJ1-2; TRBD1 aligns across 9 bases. V lost 0 bases, J lost 8 bases, and 7 bases stayed unmatched. The germline gives CDR1 MNHEY, CDR2 SVGAGI. This CDR3 region has 15 residues.

The CDR3 DNA reads as TGCAGCGTTGGAATAGGGGGCAGCAATCAGCCCCAGCATTTT. This sequence encodes CSVGIGGSNQPQHF. The chain links TRBV29-1 to TRBJ1-5, with 7 bases matching TRBD1. Trimming cost V 4 bases and J 1 base; bases outside gene matches: 4. From germline, CDR1 is SQVTM and CDR2 ANQGSEA. The CDR3 totals 14 residues.

V and J are TRBV9 and TRBJ2-7, with D tentatively TRBD1 (6 bases). This CDR3 has 14 residues. Per the germline V gene, CDR1 is SGDLS and CDR2 is YYNGEE. V lost 0 bases and J 4 bases, leaving 11 bases between the germline ends. Here the CDR3 reads CASSVGTEGYEQYF. The CDR3 DNA reads TGTGCCAGCAGCGTAGGGACAGAGGGTTACGAGCAGTACTTC.

The chain couples TRBV6-1 to TRBJ1-1, with D possibly TRBD1 on 6 matching bases. Germline CDR1 is MNHNS and CDR2 is SASEGT. Trimming removed 7 bases from V and 2 bases from J, with 17 bases in between. This CDR3 has 15 amino acids. This CDR3 reads CASTTGPRLNTEAFF. Written as DNA, the CDR3 is TGTGCCAGCACAACAGGGCCCCGGCTAAACACTGAAGCTTTCTTT.

The V gene is TRBV4-1, the J gene TRBJ1-1, with TRBD1 matching 8 bases. CDR1 is MGHRA, CDR2 YSYEKL, per germline. The CDR3 runs to 14 residues. J was trimmed by 5 bases and V by 4 bases; bases with no gene match: 6. CDR3 protein: CASSLGQGGTEAFF. CDR3 nucleotides: TGCGCCAGCAGCCTTGGACAGGGTGGGACTGAAGCTTTCTTT.

The J gene is TRBJ2-1, the V gene TRBV7-8; no reliable D call. V shed 6 bases and J shed 5 bases, with 8 bases lying between them. Looked up from germline, CDR1 is SGHVS and CDR2 is FQNEAQ. The CDR3 loop spans 12 amino acids. The CDR3 coding sequence is TGTGCCAGCAGTCGACTGGACAATGAGCAGTTCTTC. Protein: CASSRLDNEQFF.

The rearrangement links TRBV19 to TRBJ2-3; D gene uncertain. Germline CDR1 LNHDA, CDR2 SQIVND (reference sequence). Trimming removed 2 bases at V and 1 base at J, with 10 bases between. CDR3 size: 15 residues. The CDR3 DNA sequence: TGTGCCAGTAGTATAACAAGTCGGGGCACAGATACGCAGTATTTT. This gives the protein CASSITSRGTDTQYF.

The rearrangement links TRBV2 to TRBJ2-1; D is unresolved. The length of the CDR3 is 11 residues. Trimming removed 8 bases from V and 10 bases from J, with 12 bases in between. The germline V gene has CDR1 SNHLY and CDR2 FYNNEI. DNA of the CDR3: TGTGCCAGCCCGGGTGAAGTGGAGCAGTTCTTC. Translating gives CASPGEVEQFF.

The CDR3 sequence: CASSTDRTDTEAFF. The CDR3 DNA is TGTGCCAGCTCAACGGACAGGACTGACACTGAAGCTTTCTTT. V is TRBV18 and J is TRBJ1-1; 7 bases align to TRBD1. V shed 5 bases and J 3 bases; nucleotides not matched to a gene: 6. Germline assignment: CDR1 KGHSH and CDR2 LQKENI. The CDR3 consists of 14 residues.

The chain combines TRBV29-1 with TRBJ2-5; no reliable D call. The tail of the sequence fits TRBJ2-7 better, so the J call may be wrong. The V gene's germline CDR1 is SQVTM and CDR2 ANQGSEA. The CDR3 is made up of 14 amino acids. The DNA for the CDR3 is TGCAGCGTTGAAGAAGGTACGGGTACCTACGAGCAGTACTTC. Protein: CSVEEGTGTYEQYF.